The TCR beta chain described here comes from a study of blood T cell repertoires in COVID-19. Study as a whole: Sources were T cells, B-cell-depleted T cells, or PBMCs; the material itself was cDNA or gDNA.

Libraries were prepared by immunoSEQ multiplex PCR; TCRdb keeps only in-frame clonotypes and omits some of them. The sample has about 160,000 clones; 85% to 95% are singletons. CDR1 and CDR2 from the germline V gene are MNHEY and SVGEGT. CDR3 length equals 19 residues. V trimming: 4 bases; J trimming: 2 bases; junction bases outside the gene matches: 17. Sample: peripheral blood. This chain joins TRBV6-2 or TRBV6-3 and TRBJ2-3; 8 positions match TRBD2. This TCR was sampled from a woman in her sixties or seventies with COVID-19, enrolled during active disease. CDR3 sequence (DNA): TGTGCCAGCAGTTCGCTATGGCCCAATAGCGGGGCGAACACAGATACGCAGTATTTT. Its translation is CASSSLWPNSGANTDTQYF.